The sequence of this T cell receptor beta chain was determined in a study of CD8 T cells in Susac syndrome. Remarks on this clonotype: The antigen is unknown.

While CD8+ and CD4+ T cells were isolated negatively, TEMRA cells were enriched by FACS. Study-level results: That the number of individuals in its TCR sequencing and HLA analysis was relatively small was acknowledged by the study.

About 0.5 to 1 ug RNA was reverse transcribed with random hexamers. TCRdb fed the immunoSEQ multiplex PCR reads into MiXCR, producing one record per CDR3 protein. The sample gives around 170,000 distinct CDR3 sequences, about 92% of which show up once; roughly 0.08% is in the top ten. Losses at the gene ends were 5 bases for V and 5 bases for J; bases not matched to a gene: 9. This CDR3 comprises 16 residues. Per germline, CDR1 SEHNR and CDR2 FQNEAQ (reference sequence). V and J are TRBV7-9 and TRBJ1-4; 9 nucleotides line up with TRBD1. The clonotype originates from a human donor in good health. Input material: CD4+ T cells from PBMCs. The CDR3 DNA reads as TGTGCCAGCAGCCTTACCCGGACAGGGGAAAATGAAAAACTGTTTTTT. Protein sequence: CASSLTRTGENEKLFF.